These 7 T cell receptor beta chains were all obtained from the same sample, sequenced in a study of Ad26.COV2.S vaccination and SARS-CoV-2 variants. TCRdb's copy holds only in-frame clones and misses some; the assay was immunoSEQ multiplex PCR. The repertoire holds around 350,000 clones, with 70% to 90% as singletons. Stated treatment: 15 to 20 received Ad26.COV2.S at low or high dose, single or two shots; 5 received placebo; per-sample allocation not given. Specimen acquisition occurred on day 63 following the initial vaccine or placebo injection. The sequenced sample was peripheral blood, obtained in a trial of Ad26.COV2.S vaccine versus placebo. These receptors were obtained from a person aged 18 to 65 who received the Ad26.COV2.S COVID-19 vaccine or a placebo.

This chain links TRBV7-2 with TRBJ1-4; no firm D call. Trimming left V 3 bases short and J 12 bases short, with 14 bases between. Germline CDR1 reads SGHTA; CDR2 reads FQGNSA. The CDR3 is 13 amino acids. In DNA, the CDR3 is TGTGCCAGCAGCTTGTACTGGAGGTCGGAACTGTTTTTT. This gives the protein CASSLYWRSELFF.

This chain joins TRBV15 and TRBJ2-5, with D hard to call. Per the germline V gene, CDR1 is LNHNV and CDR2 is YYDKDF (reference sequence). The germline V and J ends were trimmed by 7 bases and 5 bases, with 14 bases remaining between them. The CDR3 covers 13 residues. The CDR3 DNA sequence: TGTGCCACCACTGGGCCCATGAAGGAGACCCAGTACTTC. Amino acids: CATTGPMKETQYF.

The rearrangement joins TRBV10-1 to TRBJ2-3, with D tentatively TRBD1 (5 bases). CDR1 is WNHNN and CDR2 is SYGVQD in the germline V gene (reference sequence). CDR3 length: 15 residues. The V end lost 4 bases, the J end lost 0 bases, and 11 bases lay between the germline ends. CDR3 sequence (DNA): TGCGCCAGCAGTGTATCAGGGATTAGCACAGATACGCAGTATTTT. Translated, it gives CASSVSGISTDTQYF.

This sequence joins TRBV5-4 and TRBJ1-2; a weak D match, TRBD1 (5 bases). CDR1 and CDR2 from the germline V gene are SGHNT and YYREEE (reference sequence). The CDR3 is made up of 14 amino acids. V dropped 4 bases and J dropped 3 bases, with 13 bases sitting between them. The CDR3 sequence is CASSLGGPHYGYTF. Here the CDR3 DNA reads TGTGCCAGCAGCCTCGGGGGACCCCACTATGGCTACACCTTC.

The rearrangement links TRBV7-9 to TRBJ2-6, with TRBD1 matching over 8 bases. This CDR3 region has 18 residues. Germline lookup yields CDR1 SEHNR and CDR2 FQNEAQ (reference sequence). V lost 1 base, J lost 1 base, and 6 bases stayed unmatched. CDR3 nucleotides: TGTGCCAGCAGCTTAGACGGGACAGGCCGGTCTGGGGCCAACGTCCTGACTTTC. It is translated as CASSLDGTGRSGANVLTF.

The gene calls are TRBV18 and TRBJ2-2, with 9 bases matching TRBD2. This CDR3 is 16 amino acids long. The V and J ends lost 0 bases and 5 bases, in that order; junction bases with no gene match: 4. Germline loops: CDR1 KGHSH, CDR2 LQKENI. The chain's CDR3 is CASSPPLAGRTGELFF. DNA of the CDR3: TGTGCCAGCTCACCACCGCTAGCGGGAAGGACCGGGGAGCTGTTTTTT.

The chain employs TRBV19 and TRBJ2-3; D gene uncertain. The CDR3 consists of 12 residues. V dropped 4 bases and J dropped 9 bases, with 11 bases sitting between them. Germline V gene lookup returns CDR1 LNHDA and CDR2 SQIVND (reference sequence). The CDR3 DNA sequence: TGTGCCAGTAGTACATCCCAGACGACGCAGTATTTT. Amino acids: CASSTSQTTQYF. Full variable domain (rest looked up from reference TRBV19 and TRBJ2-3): DGGITQSPKYLFRKEGQNVTLSCEQNLNHDAMYWYRQDPGQGLRLIYYSQIVNDFQKGDIAEGYSVSREKKESFPLTVTSAQKNPTAFYLCASSTSQTTQYFGPGTRLTVL.